Below, 20 T cell receptor beta chains from the same sample are listed, as sequenced in a study of beta chain features in type 1 diabetes. Isolated RNA was reverse transcribed in full, so expressed TCRB transcripts were sequenced. Profiled with immunoSEQ multiplex PCR; TCRdb holds only in-frame clones, not every one. The sample records approximately 340,000 clones, approximately 15% being singletons. Sample: naive CD4+ T cells from blood. These TCRs come from a young woman in good health.

This clone was seen more than once but under ten times. V gene TRBV14 combines with J gene TRBJ2-6, with 10 positions matching TRBD1. CDR3 length equals 18 residues. V lost 4 bases and J lost 0; bases outside the gene matches: 6. CDR1 and CDR2 from the germline V gene are SGHDN and FVKESK. Written as DNA, the CDR3 is TGTGCCAGCAGCCCCCGGGACAGGGGACTCTCTGGGGCCAACGTCCTGACTTTC. Translation gives CASSPRDRGLSGANVLTF. Complete variable domain (other parts from reference TRBV14 and TRBJ2-6): EAGVTQFPSHSVIEKGQTVTLRCDPISGHDNLYWYRRVMGKEIKFLLHFVKESKQDESGMPNNRFLAERTGGTYSTLKVQPAELEDSGVYFCASSPRDRGLSGANVLTFGAGSRLTVL.

The rearrangement links TRBV7-2 to TRBJ2-1, with a weak D call TRBD1 (6 bases). Germline lookup yields CDR1 SGHTA and CDR2 FQGNSA. The CDR3 consists of 12 residues. Trimming removed 8 bases from V and 9 bases from J, with 14 bases in between. The CDR3 loop is CASSEQGVEQFF. In DNA form, the CDR3 reads TGTGCCAGCTCCGAACAGGGTGTTGAGCAGTTCTTC.

The V and J genes are TRBV9 and TRBJ1-1; D is undetermined. Looked up from germline, CDR1 is SGDLS and CDR2 is YYNGEE. The CDR3 length is 16 residues. Trimming shortened V by 2 bases and J by 0 bases, and 14 bases separated the two germline ends. This CDR3 reads CASSVTHLSMNTEAFF. CDR3 sequence (DNA): TGTGCCAGCAGCGTGACTCACTTGTCCATGAACACTGAAGCTTTCTTT.

V gene TRBV5-6 combines with J gene TRBJ2-1; 7 positions agree with TRBD2. With 5 bases clipped from V and 4 bases from J, the junction kept 3 bases outside the gene matches. Germline loops: CDR1 SGHDT, CDR2 YYEEEE. The CDR3 runs to 13 residues. The CDR3 nucleotides read TGTGCCAGCAGTCGGGAGGTTTACAATGAGCAGTTCTTC. Its protein product is CASSREVYNEQFF. The full variable domain, rest sourced from reference TRBV5-6 and TRBJ2-1, is DAGVTQSPTHLIKTRGQQVTLRCSPKSGHDTVSWYQQALGQGPQFIFQYYEEEERQRGNFPDRFSGHQFPNYSSELNVNALLLGDSALYLCASSREVYNEQFFGPGTRLTVL.

In this sample, this clone turned up a few times. The rearrangement joins TRBV15 to TRBJ2-3; the match to TRBD1 covers 9 bases. The V segment lost 3 bases and the J segment 5 bases; nucleotides outside the gene matches: 9. There are 16 residues in the CDR3. CDR1 is LNHNV and CDR2 is YYDKDF in the germline V gene (reference sequence). CDR3 protein: CATSSPPGQGGDTQYF. The CDR3 coding sequence is TGTGCCACCAGCAGCCCCCCGGGACAGGGAGGAGATACGCAGTATTTT.

There are a few counts of this clone. The chain recombines TRBV6-5 with TRBJ2-2; 8 bases line up with TRBD1. The CDR3 totals 15 residues. Germline assignment: CDR1 MNHEY and CDR2 SVGAGI. Trimming at V came to 8 bases and at J to 4 bases, leaving 9 bases not matched to a gene. The CDR3 region is CASGFRRGRTGELFF. DNA for the CDR3: TGTGCCAGCGGCTTCCGCAGGGGGCGCACCGGGGAGCTGTTTTTT.

The V call is TRBV28, the J call TRBJ2-1; a possible D gene is TRBD1 (5 bases). The germline CDR1 and CDR2 sequences are MDHEN and SYDVKM. The V gene lost 2 bases and the J gene lost 6 bases, with 14 bases spanning the gap. The CDR3 sequence is 15 residues long. For the CDR3, the DNA is TGTGCCAGCAGTTTAGAATCAGGGATTCTCAATGAGCAGTTCTTC. Translating it yields CASSLESGILNEQFF.

This clone has only a few counts. The chain is built from TRBV29-1 and TRBJ1-1; weak D call: TRBD1 (6 bases). The CDR3 runs 12 residues. The ends were cut back, 7 bases at V and 4 bases at J, with 13 bases in the middle. Germline V gene data show CDR1 as SQVTM and CDR2 as ANQGSEA. This CDR3 reads CSAQGRGTEAFF. DNA of the CDR3: TGCAGCGCCCAGGGGAGGGGCACTGAAGCTTTCTTT.

The rearrangement links TRBV9 to TRBJ2-5; D is perhaps TRBD1 (6 bases). The CDR3 contains 16 residues. Germline V gives CDR1 SGDLS, CDR2 YYNGEE. Trimming stripped 0 bases from V and 4 bases from J, with 16 bases between. CDR3 nucleotide sequence: TGTGCCAGCAGCGTAGCTAACAGGGCTCCAGGAGAGACCCAGTACTTC. Protein: CASSVANRAPGETQYF.

Only a few counts were recorded for this clone. The chain has TRBV4-3 and TRBJ1-2, with a weak D call TRBD1 (5 bases). V lost 4 bases, J lost 6 bases, and 12 bases lay in between. CDR1 is LGHNA, CDR2 YSLEER, per germline. The CDR3 runs to 13 residues. The CDR3 DNA reads as TGCGCCAGCAGCCCCCGGACAACCGATGGCTACACCTTC. Its translation: CASSPRTTDGYTF.

The chain uses TRBV4-2 and TRBJ2-7, with 7 positions matching TRBD2. Germline V gene data show CDR1 as LGHNA and CDR2 as YNFKEQ. CDR3 length equals 15 residues. The J segment lost 2 bases and the V segment lost 6 bases, leaving 10 bases of the junction unmatched. In DNA form, the CDR3 reads TGTGCCAGCAGTCCAGCCAGCGGGAAGACCTACGAGCAGTACTTC. Protein: CASSPASGKTYEQYF.

The chain carries TRBV15 and TRBJ1-4; weak D call: TRBD1 (6 bases). The germline gives CDR1 LNHNV, CDR2 YYDKDF (reference sequence). The V and J ends lost 6 bases and 7 bases respectively, with 15 bases between them. CDR3 size: 14 residues. The CDR3 protein is CATRNRVGSEKLFF. The CDR3 nucleotides are TGTGCCACCAGAAACAGGGTGGGGTCTGAAAAACTGTTTTTT.

This clone has just a few counts. The chain carries TRBV5-1 and TRBJ2-7; 10 positions agree with TRBD1. V trimming: 4 bases; J trimming: 6 bases; junction bases outside the gene matches: 16. CDR1 and CDR2 from the germline V gene are SGHRS and YFSETQ. The CDR3 is 17 residues long. This chain's CDR3 is CASSRDTDRGHVGEQYF. The DNA of the CDR3 is TGCGCCAGCAGCAGGGACACCGACAGGGGGCACGTGGGCGAGCAGTACTTC. The variable domain in full, completed from reference TRBV5-1 and TRBJ2-7, reads KAGVTQTPRYLIKTRGQQVTLSCSPISGHRSVSWYQQTPGQGLQFLFEYFSETQRNKGNFPGRFSGRQFSNSRSEMNVSTLELGDSALYLCASSRDTDRGHVGEQYFGPGTRLTVT.

This clone was detected only a few times. The chain recombines TRBV10-3 with TRBJ2-7; 7 nucleotides line up with TRBD2. With V trimmed by 4 bases and J by 2 bases, 8 bases remained unmatched. There are 15 residues in the CDR3. The germline gives CDR1 ENHRY, CDR2 SYGVKD. CDR3 region: CAISGGTSETYEQYF. The CDR3 bases are TGTGCCATCAGTGGTGGAACTAGCGAGACCTACGAGCAGTACTTC.

In this sample, this clone turned up a few times. The chain is built from TRBV27 and TRBJ2-3; a possible D gene is TRBD2 (5 bases). CDR1 MNHEY and CDR2 SMNVEV come from the germline V gene (reference sequence). V was pared by 2 bases and J by 4 bases, with 16 bases between. This CDR3 contains 16 residues. CDR3 protein: CASSLHGGRGPDTQYF. DNA for the CDR3: TGTGCCAGCAGTTTACATGGCGGGCGCGGCCCAGATACGCAGTATTTT.

Worth noting for this clone: The sample has other DNA sequences that encode this CDR3 too. The chain is built from TRBV18 and TRBJ2-1; TRBD2 matches at 14 bases. V lost 3 bases to trimming and J lost 8 bases; unmatched junction nucleotides: 0. CDR1 KGHSH and CDR2 LQKENI come from the germline V gene. The CDR3 sequence is 14 residues long. The CDR3: CASSPGLAGDEQFF. CDR3 DNA: TGTGCCAGCTCACCGGGACTAGCGGGAGATGAGCAGTTCTTC.

This clone has only a few counts. The genes are TRBV7-8 and TRBJ2-3; 10 bases fit TRBD2. V was clipped by 2 bases and J by 15 bases; unmatched bases: 11. Germline loops: CDR1 SGHVS, CDR2 FQNEAQ. The CDR3 has 14 residues. The CDR3 loop is CASSLSLKREGRYF. The CDR3 nucleotides are TGTGCCAGCAGCTTATCGTTAAAGCGGGAGGGAAGATATTTT.

The chain uses TRBV29-1 and TRBJ1-1, with 9 bases fitting TRBD1. The CDR3 runs to 14 residues. Germline assignment: CDR1 SQVTM and CDR2 ANQGSEA. J gave up 4 bases and V 6 bases, and 9 bases lay outside the gene matches. In nucleotides, the CDR3 is TGCAGCGTCGTCCCGACAGGGGGGGGCACTGAAGCTTTCTTT. Protein: CSVVPTGGGTEAFF.

V gene TRBV11-2 combines with J gene TRBJ2-7; possibly TRBD2 for D (6 bases). Per the germline V gene, CDR1 is SGHAT and CDR2 is FQNNGV. This CDR3 is built from 16 residues. Trimming took off 2 bases at V and 3 bases at J, with 17 bases between the two ends. The CDR3 is CASSLRRLALFYEQYF. Here the CDR3 DNA reads TGTGCCAGCAGCTTACGAAGGCTAGCGCTATTCTACGAGCAGTACTTC. Full variable domain (outside the CDR3, taken from reference TRBV11-2 and TRBJ2-7): EAGVAQSPRYKIIEKRQSVAFWCNPISGHATLYWYQQILGQGPKLLIQFQNNGVVDDSQLPKDRFSAERLKGVDSTLKIQPAKLEDSAVYLCASSLRRLALFYEQYFGPGTRLTVT.

The rearrangement links TRBV5-4 to TRBJ1-1; 9 nucleotides line up with TRBD1. This CDR3 spans 15 amino acids. The trim removed 2 bases at V and 3 bases at J, leaving 5 bases unmatched. Germline loops: CDR1 SGHNT, CDR2 YYREEE (reference sequence). CDR3 residues: CASSFTGGAYTEAFF. The CDR3 nucleotides are TGTGCCAGCAGCTTTACAGGGGGCGCGTACACTGAAGCTTTCTTT.